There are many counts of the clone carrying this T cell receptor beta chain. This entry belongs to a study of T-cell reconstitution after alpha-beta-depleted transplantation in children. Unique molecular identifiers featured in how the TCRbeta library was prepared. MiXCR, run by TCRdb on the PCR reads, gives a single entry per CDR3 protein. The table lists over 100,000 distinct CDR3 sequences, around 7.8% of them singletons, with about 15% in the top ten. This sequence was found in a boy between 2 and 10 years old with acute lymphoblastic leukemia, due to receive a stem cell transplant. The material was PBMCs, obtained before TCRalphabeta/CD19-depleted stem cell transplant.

Written as DNA, the CDR3 is TGTGCCAGCAGCCGAGGGACTAGCGGGGGAGTATCCTTAAACACCGGGGAGCTGTTTTTT. Protein product: CASSRGTSGGVSLNTGELFF. J is TRBJ2-2 and V is TRBV3-1; 14 bases agree with TRBD2. Germline CDR1 reads LGHDT; CDR2 reads YNNKEL (reference sequence). V lost 4 bases and J lost 2; bases outside the gene matches: 12. The CDR3 sequence is 20 residues long. Full variable domain (outside the CDR3, taken from reference TRBV3-1 and TRBJ2-2): DTAVSQTPKYLVTQMGNDKSIKCEQNLGHDTMYWYKQDSKKFLKIMFSYNNKELIINETVPNRFSPKSPDKAHLNLHINSLELGDSAVYFCASSRGTSGGVSLNTGELFFGEGSRLTVL.